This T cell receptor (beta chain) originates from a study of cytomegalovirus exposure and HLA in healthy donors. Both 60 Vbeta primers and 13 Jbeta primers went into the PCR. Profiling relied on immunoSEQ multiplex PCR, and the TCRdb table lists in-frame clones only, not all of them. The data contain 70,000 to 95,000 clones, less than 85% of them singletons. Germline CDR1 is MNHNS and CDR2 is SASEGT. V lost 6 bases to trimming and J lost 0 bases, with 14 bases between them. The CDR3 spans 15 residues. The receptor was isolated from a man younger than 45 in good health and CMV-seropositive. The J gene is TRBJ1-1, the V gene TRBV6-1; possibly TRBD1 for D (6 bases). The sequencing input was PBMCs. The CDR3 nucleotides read TGTGCCAGCAGGGGTACAGGGAACCTGAACACTGAAGCTTTCTTT. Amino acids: CASRGTGNLNTEAFF.